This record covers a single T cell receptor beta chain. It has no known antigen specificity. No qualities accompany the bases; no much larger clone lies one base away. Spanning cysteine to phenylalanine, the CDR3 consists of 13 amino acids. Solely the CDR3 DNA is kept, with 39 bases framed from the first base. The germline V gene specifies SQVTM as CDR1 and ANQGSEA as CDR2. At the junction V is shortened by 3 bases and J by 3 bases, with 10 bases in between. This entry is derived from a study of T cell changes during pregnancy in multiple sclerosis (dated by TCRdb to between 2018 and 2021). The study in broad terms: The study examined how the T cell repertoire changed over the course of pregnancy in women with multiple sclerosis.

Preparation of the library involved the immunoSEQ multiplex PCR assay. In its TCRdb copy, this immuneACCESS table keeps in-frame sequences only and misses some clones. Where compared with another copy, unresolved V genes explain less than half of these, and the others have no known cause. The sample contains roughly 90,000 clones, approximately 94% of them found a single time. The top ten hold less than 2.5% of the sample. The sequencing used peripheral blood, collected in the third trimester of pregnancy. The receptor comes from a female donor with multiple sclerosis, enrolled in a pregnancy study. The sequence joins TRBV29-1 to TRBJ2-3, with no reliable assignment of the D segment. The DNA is TGCAGCGTTGACAGGAACCCAACAGATACGCAGTATTTT. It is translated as CSVDRNPTDTQYF.